These 5 T cell receptor beta chains share one sample of origin, sequenced in a study of control samples from healthy donors and cancer patients. Here immunoSEQ multiplex PCR was the method, and the copy in TCRdb shows in-frame clones only, minus some. Of approximately 140,000 clones in the sample, under 95% are singletons; the top ten hold approximately 6.8%. The specimen was blood. The receptors come from a man younger than 35 in good health.

The CDR3 here is CASSSQGLTGELFF. The CDR3 nucleotides read TGTGCCAGCAGTTCACAGGGTCTCACCGGGGAGCTGTTTTTT. The V and J genes are TRBV7-9 and TRBJ2-2; a weak D match, TRBD1 (6 bases). Germline assignment: CDR1 SEHNR and CDR2 FQNEAQ (reference sequence). V was pared by 6 bases and J by 4 bases, with 12 bases between. The CDR3 is made up of 14 amino acids. Full variable domain (outside the CDR3, taken from reference TRBV7-9 and TRBJ2-2): DTGVSQNPRHKITKRGQNVTFRCDPISEHNRLYWYRQTLGQGPEFLTYFQNEAQLEKSRLLSDRFSAERPKGSFSTLEIQRTEQGDSAMYLCASSSQGLTGELFFGEGSRLTVL.

The V call is TRBV7-6, the J call TRBJ1-1, with D unclear. The germline CDR1 and CDR2 sequences are SGHVS and FNYEAQ. The V and J ends lost 0 bases and 1 base respectively, with 9 bases between them. The CDR3 is made up of 15 amino acids. In DNA form, the CDR3 reads TGTGCCAGCAGCTTAGCGGAGGGTGGGAACACTGAAGCTTTCTTT. This sequence encodes CASSLAEGGNTEAFF.

This chain connects TRBV19 to TRBJ2-4; the D is unclear. V gave up 5 bases and J gave up 6 bases, with 14 bases separating them. This CDR3 spans 14 amino acids. The V gene's germline CDR1 is LNHDA and CDR2 SQIVND (reference sequence). DNA of the CDR3: TGTGCCAGTAGTCCCCACAGTACGCTAAACATTCAGTACTTC. It is translated as CASSPHSTLNIQYF. Full variable domain (missing parts from reference TRBV19 and TRBJ2-4): DGGITQSPKYLFRKEGQNVTLSCEQNLNHDAMYWYRQDPGQGLRLIYYSQIVNDFQKGDIAEGYSVSREKKESFPLTVTSAQKNPTAFYLCASSPHSTLNIQYFGAGTRLSVL.

J is TRBJ1-1 and V is TRBV6-6; D gene ambiguous. Between the trimmed V and J ends, which lost 8 bases and 5 bases, there was a span of 15 bases. The CDR3 is made up of 13 amino acids. CDR1 is MNHNY and CDR2 is SVGAGI in the germline V gene (reference sequence). This CDR3 is CASAGVMGTEAFF. The CDR3 nucleotides are TGTGCCAGCGCCGGCGTAATGGGAACTGAAGCTTTCTTT.

The chain uses TRBV12-5 and TRBJ1-1; 8 bases align to TRBD1. With V trimmed by 1 base and J by 5 bases, 9 bases remained unmatched. Germline CDR1 is LGHNT and CDR2 is FRNRAP. CDR3 length: 16 residues. Here the CDR3 DNA reads TGTGCTAGTGGTTTGGACCACAGGGGGGGGCGAACTGAAGCTTTCTTT. As protein: CASGLDHRGGRTEAFF.